The next 5 T cell receptor beta chains were all read from a single sample in a study of T cell responses to AZD1222 COVID-19 vaccine. Generated by immunoSEQ multiplex PCR, the TCRdb table keeps only in-frame clones and is missing some. Of roughly 120,000 clones in the sample, 89% were seen once. The material sequenced was peripheral blood, taken on day 0 of AZD1222 vaccination. These receptors all stem from an adult in good health.

The rearrangement joins TRBV9 to TRBJ2-1; D is unresolved. The V gene lost 0 bases and the J gene lost 0 bases, with 7 bases spanning the gap. CDR3 length: 15 amino acids. CDR1 SGDLS and CDR2 YYNGEE come from the germline V gene. The CDR3: CASSVAPGSYNEQFF. The CDR3 DNA follows: TGTGCCAGCAGCGTAGCCCCCGGCTCCTACAATGAGCAGTTCTTC.

The V gene is TRBV11-3, the J gene TRBJ2-1, with D perhaps matching TRBD1 or TRBD2 (6 bases each). V was trimmed by 1 base and J by 9 bases, leaving 10 bases between them. CDR3 length: 13 residues. Germline assignment: CDR1 SGHNT and CDR2 YENEEA. The CDR3 sequence is CASSLGGAGEQFF. In DNA, the CDR3 is TGTGCCAGCAGCTTAGGGGGGGCAGGTGAGCAGTTCTTC.

The rearrangement links TRBV11-2 to TRBJ2-7; D gene uncertain. Per the germline V gene, CDR1 is SGHAT and CDR2 is FQNNGV. The CDR3 runs 14 residues. The V gene lost 2 bases and the J gene lost 3 bases, with 11 bases spanning the gap. CDR3 protein: CASSLMGIDYEQYF. DNA of the CDR3: TGTGCCAGCAGCTTAATGGGGATAGACTACGAGCAGTACTTC.

This sequence joins TRBV6-5 and TRBJ2-1, with TRBD2 identical over 10 bases. J lost 7 bases, V lost 8 bases, and 8 bases had no gene match. The CDR3 loop spans 14 amino acids. Looked up from germline, CDR1 is MNHEY and CDR2 is SVGAGI. CDR3: CASAWASGSNEQFF. The DNA for the CDR3 is TGTGCCAGCGCCTGGGCTAGCGGGAGTAATGAGCAGTTCTTC.

The chain couples TRBV10-1 to TRBJ2-5; D is unresolved. From germline, CDR1 is WNHNN and CDR2 SYGVQD (reference sequence). The CDR3 has 12 amino acids. Trimming removed 5 bases at V and 2 bases at J, with 6 bases between. The CDR3 coding sequence is TGCGCCAGCAGTCTCGCTCAAGAGACCCAGTACTTC. Translating it yields CASSLAQETQYF.